This T cell receptor beta chain was captured in a study of T cell clonality in common variable immunodeficiency (dated by TCRdb to the mid-2010s). A remark on this clone: This receptor's antigen is unknown. Coverage ceases 3 residues before the CDR3 finishes, and the germline J gene fills in the end.

Standard criteria, namely reduction of serum IgG, IgA and/or IgM below the normal range together with specific antibody deficiency, were applied for the diagnosis of CVID. There were 44 subjects in the CVID group (roughly 15 female and some 29 male), ranging in age from about 9 to 65 years, with a mean age of roughly 39. Both CVID patients and healthy controls were predominantly of Caucasian heritage. At the time of study participation, every CVID subject had been on replacement immunoglobulin therapy for at least one year. No CVID subject was ill or taking immunomodulatory or immunosuppressive medication when blood was collected. Heparinized peripheral whole blood samples of roughly 5 to 9 ml were obtained from each donor. TCRbeta CDR3 repertoires were sequenced from genomic DNA of adults with common variable immune deficiency (CVID) and healthy adult controls. Diluted blood was density-centrifuged over Hypaque 1077 or Ficoll-Paque to isolate peripheral blood mononuclear cells. Genomic DNA was extracted from unsorted mononuclear cells by Qiagen column purification or by a centrifugation-based method.

For sequencing input, CVID and control samples contributed equivalent amounts of genomic DNA. For every sample, a 60 bp segment covering the rearranged TCRbeta CDR3 region was amplified and then sequenced. The immunoSEQ assay, a bias-corrected multiplex PCR combined with high-throughput sequencing, was used to amplify TCRbeta. Regarding the original processing steps: Every unique nucleotide sequence counted as a clone and was annotated with V, D and J genes, copy number and frequency. Sequences were labeled productive if in frame, and non-productive if out of frame or containing stop codons. As previously described, clonality was calculated on the basis of Shannon's entropy. The predicted amino acid sequences of productive clones were used to derive mean CDR3 Kyte-Doolittle hydropathy. The R hclust function was used to hierarchically cluster scaled V gene usage with Manhattan distance and complete linkage. To assess clone sharing by CDR3 amino acid sequence, 12 repertoires per group were resampled over 100 rounds. The repertoires were searched for about 70 published EBV-specific and some 250 published CMV-specific TCRbeta sequences. A couple of CVID samples that yielded fewer than 10,000 sequences were excluded from the analysis, so approximately 38 CVID repertoires were retained. The immuneACCESS repertoire file appears here via TCRdb, limited to in-frame rearrangements. These files lack a portion of the clones; in checked studies, under half of the deficit traces to unresolved V genes, and the cause of the others is not known. That table furnishes V, J and clone size, whereas the DNA furnished D and trimming. This sample includes some 26,000 clones, and none of them was observed just once. The ten largest clones capture approximately 3.8% of the sample.

CDR1 and CDR2, looked up from the germline V gene, are WSHSY and SAAADI. Here V drops 6 bases and J drops 5 bases, and the junction holds 7 bases not matched to any gene. Its CDR3 holds 15 amino acids, cysteine through phenylalanine. The DNA covers only part of the CDR3, 36 bases in frame from base 1. Broad study findings and their caveats: TCRbeta clonality was higher in CVID subjects than in healthy controls (t-test p = 0.018), and the increase was most characteristic of about a third of subjects. Reportedly, TCRbeta sequences from CVID had fewer deletions and N-nucleotide insertions, and highly modified clones with 13 or more V deletions were absent from CVID. According to the authors, figuring out what caused the increased clonality in CVID would require sequencing the repertoires of T cell subpopulations. Correlations between repertoire features and clinical complications were limited by patient heterogeneity within the CVID cohort. Despite equal DNA input, controls averaged around 82,000 unique sequences per sample versus about 32,000 in CVID samples. CVID subjects shared fewer TCRbeta clones with each other than healthy controls did (p < 0.0001).

The specimen was peripheral blood mononuclear cells. This chain is built from TRBV10-2 and TRBJ1-6, with TRBD1 matching 7 junction bases. The TCR comes from a human donor with common variable immunodeficiency. The CDR3 protein: CASRRDRQNNSPLHF. CDR3 bases read: TGCGCCAGCAGACGGGACAGACAAAATAATTCACCC.